Below, one T cell receptor (beta chain) is given with its context. Antigen unknown. This sample is drawn from a study of cytomegalovirus exposure and HLA in healthy donors. Primers included in the PCR were 60 Vbeta and 13 Jbeta primers. Authors' processing steps: Later, an analysis found tens of millions of unique TCR beta chains, and about 9.9 million of these were shared. Some clones are missing from TCRdb's copy, which holds only in-frame ones; the method was immunoSEQ multiplex PCR. V, J and clone size are taken as reported in that table, and D and trimming were inferred from the DNA itself. Its listing shows tens of thousands of clones. Broader study findings: In terms of immune exposure information, only CMV serostatus was available. Earlier analysis found most TCR beta V segments productive about 90% or about 30% of the time.

Per germline, CDR1 MNHEY and CDR2 SMNVEV (reference sequence). The CDR3 contains 17 residues. V shed 3 bases, J shed 2 bases, and the junction held 10 bases outside the gene matches. The chain employs TRBV27 and TRBJ2-3; 8 positions match TRBD2. This clonotype was obtained from a young man in good health and CMV-seropositive. The specimen sequenced was PBMCs. The CDR3 is CASSFTPTSAYTDTQYF. The CDR3 nucleotides are TGTGCCAGCAGTTTTACGCCGACTAGCGCCTACACAGATACGCAGTATTTT.